A selection of T cell receptor beta chains follows, all from one sample in a study of shared clonotypes between healthy human individuals. Produced via immunoSEQ multiplex PCR; TCRdb's table is partial and in-frame only. The table records approximately 95,000 clones, about two thirds of them present only once. The sample consisted of memory CD8+ T cells sorted from blood. Every receptor here comes from a man aged 25-40 years in good health. CDR3s include the opening cysteine and the closing phenylalanine or tryptophan. The order of the fields is J gene, clone size, D gene, CDR3 length, V gene, CDR3 protein, CDR3 DNA. The D gene is left open where the match is weak. A row's size may be missing; if present it is once, few, many or a size class.

TRBJ2-3 NA TRBD2 18 TRBV4-1 CASSQESAGTSRTDTQYF TGCGCCAGCAGCCAAGAAAGTGCCGGGACTAGCCGCACAGATACGCAGTATTTT
TRBJ1-2 NA NA 16 TRBV27 CASSLSTSTANYGYTF TGTGCCAGCAGTTTATCTACAAGTACCGCAAACTATGGCTACACCTTC
TRBJ1-5 NA TRBD1 13 TRBV6-5 CASSYATGGRKHF TGTGCCAGCAGTTACGCGACAGGGGGCCGTAAGCATTTT
TRBJ2-1 NA NA 12 TRBV27 CASSLLGDEQFF TGTGCCAGCAGTTTACTAGGGGATGAGCAGTTCTTC
TRBJ2-7 few NA 16 TRBV10-3 CAISEVVGSRAYEQYF TGTGCCATCAGTGAGGTAGTCGGGTCAAGGGCCTACGAGCAGTACTTC
TRBJ2-3 NA TRBD2 16 TRBV4-2 CASSPTAGGGTDTQYF TGTGCCAGCAGCCCTACCGCGGGAGGGGGCACAGATACGCAGTATTTT
TRBJ2-7 few NA 16 TRBV28 CASSQGLLRSTYEQYF TGTGCCAGCAGCCAGGGTCTTCTAAGGAGTACCTACGAGCAGTACTTC
TRBJ1-4 few NA 15 TRBV10-3 CAISESGREFGKLFF TGTGCCATCAGTGAGTCGGGCAGGGAATTTGGAAAACTGTTTTTT
TRBJ2-1 many TRBD2 15 TRBV4-2 CASSQLAGGFDEQFF TGTGCCAGCAGCCAACTAGCGGGAGGTTTTGATGAGCAGTTCTTC
TRBJ2-6 NA NA 8 TRBV1 CRANVLTF TGCAGGGCCAACGTCCTGACTTTC
TRBJ1-1 NA NA 14 TRBV7-6 CASSYRSRDGEAFF TGTGCCAGCAGCTACCGGTCGCGGGACGGAGAAGCTTTCTTT
TRBJ2-5 NA TRBD2 16 TRBV25-1 CASRSTGTSGQETQYF TGTGCCAGCAGGTCGACCGGGACTAGCGGCCAAGAGACCCAGTACTTC
TRBJ2-1 NA NA 15 TRBV13 CASSQRSSSYNEQFF TGTGCCAGCAGTCAACGCTCTAGCTCCTACAATGAGCAGTTCTTC
TRBJ1-1 NA TRBD1 15 TRBV30 CAWSKTTRGRNEAFF TGTGCCTGGAGTAAAACCACGAGGGGGCGCAATGAAGCTTTCTTT
TRBJ2-7 NA TRBD1 14 TRBV11-2 CASSLRGQGYEQYF TGTGCCAGCAGCCTTCGGGGACAGGGGTACGAGCAGTACTTC
TRBJ2-7 NA NA 15 TRBV4-3 CASSQVGRLRYEQYF TGCGCCAGCAGCCAAGTAGGGAGGTTGCGGTACGAGCAGTACTTC
TRBJ2-7 once NA 14 TRBV28 CASRGGTGPYEQYF TGTGCCAGCAGGGGGGGGACAGGCCCCTACGAGCAGTACTTC
TRBJ2-2 NA TRBD1 15 TRBV6-4 CASSDRGPGTGELFF TGTGCCAGCAGTGACAGGGGGCCGGGCACCGGGGAGCTGTTTTTT
TRBJ2-7 NA TRBD1 14 TRBV5-4 CASSSGDRSYEQYF TGTGCCAGCAGCTCAGGGGACAGGAGCTACGAGCAGTACTTC
TRBJ1-2 many NA 13 TRBV7-2 CASSLGGSYGYTF TGTGCCAGCAGCTTAGGGGGATCCTATGGCTACACCTTC
TRBJ2-5 NA NA 16 TRBV11-2 CASSLGASNGVETQYF TGTGCCAGCAGCTTAGGGGCAAGCAACGGGGTGGAGACCCAGTACTTC
TRBJ2-7 NA TRBD2 14 TRBV2 CASHGLAGTYEQYF TGTGCCAGCCACGGACTAGCGGGAACCTACGAGCAGTACTTC
TRBJ1-3 NA NA 15 TRBV15 CATSRDGRSGNTIYF TGTGCCACCAGCAGAGATGGTCGTTCTGGAAACACCATATATTTT
TRBJ2-1 many NA 15 TRBV6-1 CASSELDTPYNEQFF TGTGCCAGCAGTGAACTGGACACGCCCTACAATGAGCAGTTCTTC
TRBJ2-1 NA NA 16 TRBV27 CASSSPGAGRWNEQFF TGTGCCAGCAGTTCCCCAGGGGCCGGGAGATGGAATGAGCAGTTCTTC
TRBJ2-1 NA NA 13 TRBV7-6 CASSLGAYNEQFF TGTGCCAGCAGCTTAGGCGCGTACAATGAGCAGTTCTTC
TRBJ1-5 NA TRBD1 17 TRBV19 CASSIFPQTGEGQPQHF TGTGCCAGTAGTATTTTTCCCCAGACAGGGGAAGGCCAGCCCCAGCATTTT
TRBJ2-2 few TRBD1 14 TRBV19 CASRGTDYTGELFF TGTGCCAGTAGGGGGACAGACTACACCGGGGAGCTGTTTTTT
TRBJ2-3 few NA 17 TRBV16 CASSHGWTRTSTDTQYF TGTGCCAGCAGCCACGGATGGACACGTACTAGCACAGATACGCAGTATTTT